A single sample gave rise to the 12 T cell receptor beta chains below, sequenced in a study of blood T cells in healthy people across ages. Together with a sample-barcoded 5' primer, a J-beta primer mix was included in a second PCR lasting roughly 6 to 12 cycles. TCRdb re-analysed the 5' RACE reads in MiXCR, keeping a single row per CDR3 protein. Altogether about 1,400,000 distinct CDR3 sequences are present, approximately 59% being singletons, with the ten largest covering 5.5% to 8%. Sequencing was carried out using blood. These receptors all come from a man aged 18 to 30 in good health.

V usage is TRBV27 and J usage is TRBJ1-1; a possible D gene is TRBD1 (5 bases). CDR1 and CDR2 (germline): MNHEY, SMNVEV (reference sequence). V lost 3 bases to trimming and J lost 5 bases, with 13 bases between them. This CDR3 contains 14 residues. The CDR3, as DNA: TGTGCCAGCAGTTTGGGCCCCAGGGTAACTGAAGCTTTCTTT. It specifies CASSLGPRVTEAFF.

This rearrangement joins TRBV9 to TRBJ2-6; D is perhaps TRBD2 (5 bases). From germline, CDR1 is SGDLS and CDR2 YYNGEE. This CDR3 has 16 amino acids. Trimming took 2 bases from V and 2 from J, leaving 11 bases between them. The CDR3 here is CASSVDYFTGANVLTF. CDR3 nucleotide sequence: TGTGCCAGCAGCGTTGACTACTTTACTGGGGCCAACGTCCTGACTTTC. The full variable domain, in which reference TRBV9 and TRBJ2-6 provide the parts outside the CDR3, is DSGVTQTPKHLITATGQRVTLRCSPRSGDLSVYWYQQSLDQGLQFLIQYYNGEERAKGNILERFSAQQFPDLHSELNLSSLELGDSALYFCASSVDYFTGANVLTFGAGSRLTVL.

The chain couples TRBV20-1 to TRBJ2-1, with a tentative D call TRBD2 (6 bases). The germline V gene has CDR1 DFQATT and CDR2 SNEGSKA (reference sequence). Trimming took off 6 bases at V and 5 bases at J, with 20 bases between the two ends. The CDR3 sequence is 15 residues long. Here the CDR3 reads CSANSGLLYNNEQFF. The DNA of the CDR3 is TGCAGTGCGAACTCCGGACTACTATACAACAATGAGCAGTTCTTC.

As concerns this clonotype: This may come from a read error, since a much larger clone is one base off. The rearrangement uses TRBV3-1 and TRBJ2-7; no reliable D call. Trimming pared 3 bases from V and 7 bases from J, leaving 16 bases between. The CDR3 is 14 amino acids. CDR1 LGHDT and CDR2 YNNKEL come from the germline V gene (reference sequence). This chain's CDR3 is CASSHPGQNNEQYF. The CDR3 DNA reads as TGTGCCAGCAGCCACCCGGGCCAGAACAATGAGCAGTACTTC.

The chain links TRBV6-6 to TRBJ2-7; TRBD1 aligns across 9 bases. Germline V gene sequence: CDR1 MNHNY, CDR2 SVGAGI (reference sequence). V was pared by 5 bases and J by 5 bases, with 4 bases of the junction left unmatched. The CDR3 totals 13 residues. The CDR3 region has the DNA TGTGCCAGCAGTAGGGACAGGGAACACGAGCAGTACTTC. Encoded protein: CASSRDREHEQYF.

The chain couples TRBV20-1 to TRBJ2-4, with 7 bases aligning to TRBD1. The closer fit of TRBJ2-5 to the DNA end suggests the J call may be wrong. CDR1 and CDR2 from the germline V gene are DFQATT and SNEGSKA (reference sequence). This CDR3 comprises 12 residues. CDR3 in amino acids: CSAPRTGETQYF. In DNA form, the CDR3 reads TGCAGTGCACCGAGGACAGGAGAGACCCAGTACTTC.

This clonotype was counted a few times. The chain combines TRBV4-1 with TRBJ2-7, with D maybe TRBD2 (6 bases). Germline loops: CDR1 MGHRA, CDR2 YSYEKL. Trimming took off 1 base at V and 0 bases at J, with 16 bases between the two ends. CDR3 size: 17 residues. The CDR3, as DNA: TGCGCCAGCAGCCAAGTTTTGGGCGGGGTAAGCTCCTACGAGCAGTACTTC. The encoded protein is CASSQVLGGVSSYEQYF.

The V call is TRBV12-3 or TRBV12-4, the J call TRBJ1-1, with D unresolved. V was shortened by 6 bases and J by 5 bases, with 16 bases between the two germline ends. The length of the CDR3 is 14 residues. The CDR3 DNA sequence: TGTGCCAGCAGATGGAGGTCCTCCGGAACTGAAGCTTTCTTT. Translating gives CASRWRSSGTEAFF.

V usage is TRBV27 and J usage is TRBJ2-3; D is undetermined. CDR1 and CDR2 from the germline V gene are MNHEY and SMNVEV (reference sequence). V was shortened by 5 bases and J by 2 bases, with 11 bases between the two germline ends. The CDR3 runs to 14 residues. The CDR3 is CASSQMAPTDTQYF. The CDR3 DNA is TGTGCCAGCAGTCAGATGGCCCCCACAGATACGCAGTATTTT.

This clonotype turned up a few times. V and J are TRBV12-3 or TRBV12-4 and TRBJ2-7; possibly TRBD1 for D (6 bases). This CDR3 has 13 residues. V gave up 3 bases and J gave up 5 bases, with 11 bases separating them. Written as DNA, the CDR3 is TGTGCCAGCAGTTTGATCTCAGGGGACGAGCAGTACTTC. Translation: CASSLISGDEQYF.

This chain connects TRBV7-2 to TRBJ2-3; 8 bases match TRBD2. This CDR3 has 16 amino acids. Germline trimming cut 5 bases from V and 5 bases from J; bases unmatched to any gene: 12. Germline values: CDR1 SGHTA, CDR2 FQGNSA. The CDR3 reads CASSPLSRGVIDTQYF. The CDR3 DNA is TGTGCCAGCAGCCCCTTATCGCGGGGGGTAATAGATACGCAGTATTTT.

For the CDR3, the DNA is TGTGCCAGCAGCTTAGGACCACAGGGAGAGTTATCGTACGAGCAGTACTTC. It is translated as CASSLGPQGELSYEQYF. V is TRBV7-9 and J is TRBJ2-4, with D possibly matching TRBD1 (6 bases). Gene TRBJ2-7 matches the end of the DNA better, so the J call may be wrong. CDR3 length: 17 residues. Germline loops: CDR1 SEHNR, CDR2 FQNEAQ (reference sequence).